Shown below are 27 T cell receptor beta chains from a single sample sequenced in a study of graft-versus-host responses after intestinal transplantation. The method was immunoSEQ multiplex PCR; TCRdb's version includes in-frame clones alone and lacks a portion of them. Of approximately 100,000 clones in the sample, around 86% were seen once. Material: PBMCs, obtained 255 days after intestinal transplant. These receptor sequences come from a human patient who received an intestinal transplant, so some T cells may come from the graft donor.

V and J are TRBV7-9 and TRBJ2-7; D gene uncertain. Germline V CDR1 and CDR2: SEHNR, FQNEAQ (reference sequence). The CDR3 is 13 residues long. V gave up 1 base and J gave up 2 bases, with 6 bases separating them. CDR3 in DNA: TGTGCCAGCAGCTTAGACAGTGCCTACGAGCAGTACTTC. Its translation is CASSLDSAYEQYF.

V is TRBV19 and J is TRBJ2-7, with TRBD2 matching 11 bases. Germline-derived CDR1 and CDR2 are LNHDA and SQIVND (reference sequence). This CDR3 has 18 amino acids. The junction had 19 bases not matched to a gene; V was cut back by 8 bases and J by 4 bases. The CDR3 coding sequence is TGTGCCAGTGCACCGGGACTAGCGGACGTAACCCGCCTATACGAGCAGTACTTC. Translated, it gives CASAPGLADVTRLYEQYF.

The chain uses TRBV6-5 and TRBJ2-7; 13 nucleotides align to TRBD2. The V segment lost 5 bases and the J segment 6 bases; nucleotides outside the gene matches: 7. Germline CDR1 reads MNHEY; CDR2 reads SVGAGI. CDR3 size: 15 residues. The CDR3 DNA reads TGTGCCAGCAGTGTCGCGGGACTAGCGGGATCCGAGCAGTACTTC. It is translated as CASSVAGLAGSEQYF.

The chain combines TRBV9 with TRBJ2-5, with 12 bases aligning to TRBD2. The CDR3 is 18 residues long. The ends lost 4 bases at V and 1 base at J; junction bases unmatched: 11. Germline V lookup: CDR1 SGDLS, CDR2 YYNGEE. The CDR3: CASSPRWTSGATQETQYF. The CDR3 region has the DNA TGTGCCAGCAGCCCCCGGTGGACTAGCGGGGCGACCCAAGAGACCCAGTACTTC.

The rearrangement links TRBV6-1 to TRBJ2-2; TRBD2 matches 8 bases. J gave up 1 base and V 0 bases, and 1 base lay outside the gene matches. The CDR3 totals 16 residues. Germline assignment: CDR1 MNHNS and CDR2 SASEGT. In DNA form, the CDR3 reads TGTGCCAGCAGTGAAGCCGCGGGGGGGAACACCGGGGAGCTGTTTTTT. Translating it yields CASSEAAGGNTGELFF.

This clone was observed once. The J gene is TRBJ1-4, the V gene TRBV5-1; D is perhaps TRBD1 (6 bases). Trimming pared 3 bases from V and 1 base from J, leaving 13 bases between. The germline V gene has CDR1 SGHRS and CDR2 YFSETQ. This CDR3 contains 16 residues. The CDR3 sequence: CASSYRGAGTNEKLFF. As DNA, the CDR3 is TGCGCCAGCAGCTACCGGGGGGCAGGAACTAATGAAAAACTGTTTTTT.

This chain connects TRBV5-1 to TRBJ2-7, with D maybe TRBD2 (6 bases). The CDR3 consists of 14 residues. CDR1 is SGHRS, CDR2 YFSETQ, per germline. V was pared by 0 bases and J by 6 bases, with 13 bases between. CDR3 region: CASSLGIAGSEQYF. CDR3 bases: TGCGCCAGCAGCTTGGGGATAGCCGGGAGCGAGCAGTACTTC.

CDR3 sequence (DNA): TGTGCCAGCAGGAACCGGGACAGGGGGCGCCCCGATGAGACCCAGTACTTC. Residues: CASRNRDRGRPDETQYF. This chain links TRBV5-4 with TRBJ2-5, with TRBD1 identical over 12 bases. J lost 5 bases, V lost 5 bases, and 13 bases had no gene match. The CDR3 consists of 17 residues. In germline, CDR1 is SGHNT, CDR2 YYREEE (reference sequence). The complete variable domain, with remaining parts taken from reference TRBV5-4 and TRBJ2-5, reads ETGVTQSPTHLIKTRGQQVTLRCSSQSGHNTVSWYQQALGQGPQFIFQYYREEENGRGNFPPRFSGLQFPNYSSELNVNALELDDSALYLCASRNRDRGRPDETQYFGPGTRLLVL.

This chain joins TRBV5-4 and TRBJ2-7; 7 nucleotides match TRBD2. This CDR3 contains 15 residues. Looked up from germline, CDR1 is SGHNT and CDR2 is YYREEE (reference sequence). Trimming took 0 bases from V and 2 from J; bases not matched to a gene: 5. In DNA form, the CDR3 reads TGTGCCAGCAGCTTGGGTAGCGGGTTTCCCTACGAGCAGTACTTC. Residues: CASSLGSGFPYEQYF.

As to this clone: This same CDR3 is encoded by further DNA sequences in the sample. The V call is TRBV9, the J call TRBJ1-1; TRBD1 matches 8 bases. V trimming: 2 bases; J trimming: 4 bases; junction bases outside the gene matches: 1. CDR1 SGDLS and CDR2 YYNGEE come from the germline V gene. This CDR3 contains 13 residues. The CDR3 sequence: CASSVTGGTEAFF. The CDR3 DNA sequence: TGTGCCAGCAGCGTTACAGGGGGCACTGAAGCTTTCTTT. Full variable domain (rest looked up from reference TRBV9 and TRBJ1-1): DSGVTQTPKHLITATGQRVTLRCSPRSGDLSVYWYQQSLDQGLQFLIQYYNGEERAKGNILERFSAQQFPDLHSELNLSSLELGDSALYFCASSVTGGTEAFFGQGTRLTVV.

V is TRBV28 and J is TRBJ2-3; 9 bases are a match to TRBD1. V lost 4 bases, J lost 4 bases, and 9 bases stayed unmatched. The CDR3 runs to 16 residues. Germline assignment: CDR1 MDHEN and CDR2 SYDVKM. The CDR3 coding sequence is TGTGCCAGCAGTTCATGGGACAGGGAGAGTGCAGATACGCAGTATTTT. This gives the protein CASSSWDRESADTQYF.

The genes are TRBV6-1 and TRBJ1-2; D is ambiguous. The CDR3 sequence is 12 residues long. Per germline, CDR1 MNHNS and CDR2 SASEGT. The ends were cut back, 0 bases at V and 8 bases at J, with 7 bases in the middle. CDR3 coding DNA: TGTGCCAGCAGTGAAGCGTGGTCCGGCTACACCTTC. Amino acid sequence: CASSEAWSGYTF.

The count of this clone is one. The chain carries TRBV9 and TRBJ1-3; no reliable D call. This CDR3 has 14 amino acids. Germline loops: CDR1 SGDLS, CDR2 YYNGEE. V was trimmed by 6 bases and J by 0 bases, leaving 10 bases between them. CDR3 residues: CASTPEDSGNTIYF. The CDR3 coding sequence is TGTGCCAGCACCCCAGAAGACTCTGGAAACACCATATATTTT.

V and J are TRBV2 and TRBJ1-6, with D maybe TRBD1 (6 bases). Germline loops: CDR1 SNHLY, CDR2 FYNNEI. Trimming cost V 9 bases and J 0 bases, with 12 bases left between them. This CDR3 region has 15 residues. This chain's CDR3 is CASWGAASYNSPLHF. Here the CDR3 DNA reads TGTGCCAGTTGGGGGGCAGCCTCCTATAATTCACCCCTCCACTTT.

The J gene is TRBJ1-1, the V gene TRBV28; possibly TRBD1 for D (6 bases). This CDR3 region has 13 residues. The V end lost 2 bases, the J end lost 7 bases, and 11 bases lay between the germline ends. Germline values: CDR1 MDHEN, CDR2 SYDVKM. The CDR3 here is CASSLHRGIEAFF. CDR3 nucleotide sequence: TGTGCCAGCAGTTTACATAGGGGGATTGAAGCTTTCTTT.

The chain is built from TRBV5-6 and TRBJ1-5; D not certain. Trimming removed 3 bases at V and 1 base at J, with 11 bases between. From germline, CDR1 is SGHDT and CDR2 YYEEEE. CDR3 length: 15 amino acids. The CDR3 loop reads CASSSNYGSNQPQHF. CDR3 DNA sequence: TGTGCCAGCAGCTCGAATTATGGGAGCAATCAGCCCCAGCATTTT.

V is TRBV27 and J is TRBJ1-2, with D hard to call. CDR3 length equals 13 residues. CDR1 and CDR2 (germline): MNHEY, SMNVEV (reference sequence). The V gene lost 3 bases and the J gene lost 5 bases, with 10 bases spanning the gap. CDR3 protein: CASSFEGNYGYTF. The CDR3 DNA sequence: TGTGCCAGCAGTTTTGAGGGTAATTATGGCTACACCTTC.

The rearrangement links TRBV11-2 to TRBJ1-6; 7 bases map to TRBD1. V shed 5 bases, J shed 9 bases, and the junction held 10 bases outside the gene matches. CDR1 and CDR2 (germline): SGHAT, FQNNGV. The CDR3 length is 15 residues. Here the CDR3 DNA reads TGTGCCAGCAGCGCACAGGGGTGGGATAGTTCACCCCTCCACTTT. This encodes CASSAQGWDSSPLHF.

This clone was detected a few times. The J gene is TRBJ2-7, the V gene TRBV10-1; no definite D call. The CDR3 totals 11 residues. V shed 4 bases and J shed 6 bases, with 7 bases lying between them. From germline, CDR1 is WNHNN and CDR2 SYGVQD (reference sequence). The CDR3 region is CASSGVGEQYF. The CDR3 DNA follows: TGCGCCAGCAGTGGGGTGGGCGAGCAGTACTTC.

This clone was counted a single time. This chain joins TRBV7-8 and TRBJ2-2, with no clear D. With 1 base removed from V and 0 bases from J, the gap between germline ends came to 12 bases. Germline V gene sequence: CDR1 SGHVS, CDR2 FQNEAQ. This CDR3 is built from 17 residues. CDR3 in DNA: TGTGCCAGCAGCTTAGGTCTAGGTCCGCCGAACACCGGGGAGCTGTTTTTT. It yields the protein CASSLGLGPPNTGELFF.

The rearrangement joins TRBV7-8 to TRBJ1-1; D is uncertain. The germline CDR1 and CDR2 sequences are SGHVS and FQNEAQ. The V end lost 1 base, the J end lost 2 bases, and 8 bases lay between the germline ends. CDR3 length: 14 amino acids. The CDR3 spells CASSLGATNTEAFF. The CDR3 DNA follows: TGTGCCAGCAGCTTAGGGGCGACTAACACTGAAGCTTTCTTT. The full variable domain, its missing parts supplied by reference TRBV7-8 and TRBJ1-1, is GAGVSQSPRYKVAKRGQDVALRCDPISGHVSLFWYQQALGQGPEFLTYFQNEAQLDKSGLPSDRFFAERPEGSVSTLKIQRTQQEDSAVYLCASSLGATNTEAFFGQGTRLTVV.

With respect to this clone: Distinct nucleotide sequences in the sample also encode this CDR3. This chain connects TRBV7-9 to TRBJ1-1; no firm D call. Trimming pared 0 bases from V and 1 base from J, leaving 3 bases between. The CDR3 spans 13 residues. Germline V gives CDR1 SEHNR, CDR2 FQNEAQ (reference sequence). Here the CDR3 DNA reads TGTGCCAGCAGCTTAGCAGGGAACACTGAAGCTTTCTTT. Translating gives CASSLAGNTEAFF. The full variable domain, rest sourced from reference TRBV7-9 and TRBJ1-1, is DTGVSQNPRHKITKRGQNVTFRCDPISEHNRLYWYRQTLGQGPEFLTYFQNEAQLEKSRLLSDRFSAERPKGSFSTLEIQRTEQGDSAMYLCASSLAGNTEAFFGQGTRLTVV.

V is TRBV19 and J is TRBJ2-1; 10 bases fit TRBD2. This CDR3 spans 15 amino acids. Germline lookup yields CDR1 LNHDA and CDR2 SQIVND (reference sequence). V dropped 4 bases and J dropped 3; count of bases not matched to a gene: 3. The CDR3 nucleotides read TGTGCCAGTAGTACCGTAGCGGGGGGCTACAATGAGCAGTTCTTC. As protein: CASSTVAGGYNEQFF.

This chain joins TRBV6-1 and TRBJ1-6; D remains ambiguous. Trimming shortened V by 7 bases and J by 0 bases, and 10 bases separated the two germline ends. The CDR3 sequence is 15 residues long. Germline V gene sequence: CDR1 MNHNS, CDR2 SASEGT. The CDR3: CASKDGSSYNSPLHF. CDR3 DNA: TGTGCCAGCAAAGACGGGAGCTCCTATAATTCACCCCTCCACTTT.

This chain uses TRBV6-1 with TRBJ1-1, with TRBD1 as a possible D gene (6 bases). The length of the CDR3 is 16 residues. CDR1 and CDR2 from the germline V gene are MNHNS and SASEGT. V lost 1 base and J 0 bases, leaving 12 bases between the germline ends. CDR3 DNA: TGTGCCAGCAGTGAAGGCAAAGGACAGATGAACACTGAAGCTTTCTTT. Protein sequence: CASSEGKGQMNTEAFF.

V and J are TRBV2 and TRBJ1-4; D gene unclear. The V end lost 2 bases, the J end lost 4 bases, and 11 bases lay between the germline ends. Per the germline V gene, CDR1 is SNHLY and CDR2 is FYNNEI. CDR3 length equals 15 residues. The CDR3 nucleotides read TGTGCCAGCAGTGAAAGGGTGGGATATAATGAAAAACTGTTTTTT. It encodes CASSERVGYNEKLFF.

Comment on this clone: The sample holds other DNA sequences that translate to the same CDR3. The chain uses TRBV28 and TRBJ1-1, with D possibly TRBD1 on 5 matching bases. The CDR3 covers 14 residues. Germline CDR1 MDHEN, CDR2 SYDVKM. Deletions cut 5 bases from V and 0 bases from J, with 10 bases between. The CDR3 DNA reads TGTGCCAGCAGTCCCGGGACCGTGAACACTGAAGCTTTCTTT. As protein: CASSPGTVNTEAFF. The complete variable domain, with remaining parts taken from reference TRBV28 and TRBJ1-1, reads DVKVTQSSRYLVKRTGEKVFLECVQDMDHENMFWYRQDPGLGLRLIYFSYDVKMKEKGDIPEGYSVSREKKERFSLILESASTNQTSMYLCASSPGTVNTEAFFGQGTRLTVV.